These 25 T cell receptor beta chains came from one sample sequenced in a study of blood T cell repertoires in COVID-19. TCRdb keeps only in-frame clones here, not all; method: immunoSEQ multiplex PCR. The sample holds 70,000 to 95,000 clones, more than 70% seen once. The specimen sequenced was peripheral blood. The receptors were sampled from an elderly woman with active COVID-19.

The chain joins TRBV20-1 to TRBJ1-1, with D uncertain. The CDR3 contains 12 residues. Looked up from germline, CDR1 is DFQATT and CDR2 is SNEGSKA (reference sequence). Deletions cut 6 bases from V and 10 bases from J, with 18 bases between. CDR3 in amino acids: CSASQVGRLAFF. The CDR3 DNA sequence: TGCAGTGCCAGTCAGGTTGGGCGCTTAGCTTTCTTT.

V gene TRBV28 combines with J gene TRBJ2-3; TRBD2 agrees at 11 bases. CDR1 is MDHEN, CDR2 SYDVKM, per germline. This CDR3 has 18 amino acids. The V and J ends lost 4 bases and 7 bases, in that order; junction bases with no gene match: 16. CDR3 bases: TGTGCCAGCAGTTCCATCACCGGGACTAGCGGACCCAGATATACGCAGTATTTT. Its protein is CASSSITGTSGPRYTQYF.

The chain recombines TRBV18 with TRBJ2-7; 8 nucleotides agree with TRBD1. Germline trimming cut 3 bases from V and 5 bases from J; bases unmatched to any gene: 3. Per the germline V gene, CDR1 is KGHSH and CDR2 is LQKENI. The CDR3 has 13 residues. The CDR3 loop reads CASSPTTGDEQYF. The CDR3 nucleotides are TGTGCCAGCTCACCTACGACAGGGGACGAGCAGTACTTC.

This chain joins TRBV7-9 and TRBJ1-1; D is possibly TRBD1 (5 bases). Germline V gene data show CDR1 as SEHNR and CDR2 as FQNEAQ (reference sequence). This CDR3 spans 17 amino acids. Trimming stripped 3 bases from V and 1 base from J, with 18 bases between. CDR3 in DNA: TGTGCCAGCAGCTTCCCCCGAAGGGGTGGTACGAACACTGAAGCTTTCTTT. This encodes CASSFPRRGGTNTEAFF.

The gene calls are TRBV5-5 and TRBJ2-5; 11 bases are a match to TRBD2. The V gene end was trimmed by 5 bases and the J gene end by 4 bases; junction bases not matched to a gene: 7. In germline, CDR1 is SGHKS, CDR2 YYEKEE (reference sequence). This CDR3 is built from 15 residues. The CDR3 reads CASSFVAGGAETQYF. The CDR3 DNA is TGTGCCAGCAGTTTCGTAGCGGGAGGGGCAGAGACCCAGTACTTC. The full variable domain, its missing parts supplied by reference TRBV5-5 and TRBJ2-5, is DAGVTQSPTHLIKTRGQQVTLRCSPISGHKSVSWYQQVLGQGPQFIFQYYEKEERGRGNFPDRFSARQFPNYSSELNVNALLLGDSALYLCASSFVAGGAETQYFGPGTRLLVL.

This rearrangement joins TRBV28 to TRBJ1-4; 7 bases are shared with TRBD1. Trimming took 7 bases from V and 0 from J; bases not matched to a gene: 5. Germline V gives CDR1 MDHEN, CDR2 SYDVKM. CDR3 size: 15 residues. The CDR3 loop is CASIGGLTTNEKLFF. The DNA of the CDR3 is TGTGCCAGCATAGGGGGCCTAACAACTAATGAAAAACTGTTTTTT.

CDR3 sequence (DNA): TGTGCCAGCAGCGTAGGGGTGGGAGTAGTAAATCCCTACGAGCAGTACTTC. Translated: CASSVGVGVVNPYEQYF. This chain connects TRBV9 to TRBJ2-7; a weak D match, TRBD2 (5 bases). CDR1 is SGDLS, CDR2 YYNGEE, per germline. CDR3 length: 17 amino acids. V gave up 0 bases and J gave up 2 bases, with 18 bases separating them.

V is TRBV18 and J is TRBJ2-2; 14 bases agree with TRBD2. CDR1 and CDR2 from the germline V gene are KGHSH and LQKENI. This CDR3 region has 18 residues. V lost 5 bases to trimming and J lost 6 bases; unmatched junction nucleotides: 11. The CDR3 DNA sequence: TGTGCCAGCTCATTCACGACTAGCGGGAGGGCCTCGGCCGGGGAGCTGTTTTTT. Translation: CASSFTTSGRASAGELFF.

Written as DNA, the CDR3 is TGTGCCAGCAGTCCTCGGACTACTAACTATGGCTACACCTTC. Its protein product is CASSPRTTNYGYTF. The chain joins TRBV6-5 to TRBJ1-2; the D is unclear. The CDR3 runs to 14 residues. From germline, CDR1 is MNHEY and CDR2 SVGAGI. Between the trimmed V and J ends, which lost 5 bases and 0 bases, there was a span of 10 bases.

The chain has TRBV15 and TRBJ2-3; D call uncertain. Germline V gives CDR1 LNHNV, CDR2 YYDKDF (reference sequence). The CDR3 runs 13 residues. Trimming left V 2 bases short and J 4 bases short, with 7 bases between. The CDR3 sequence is CATSRINSDTQYF. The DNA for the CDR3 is TGTGCCACCAGCAGAATCAACTCAGATACGCAGTATTTT.

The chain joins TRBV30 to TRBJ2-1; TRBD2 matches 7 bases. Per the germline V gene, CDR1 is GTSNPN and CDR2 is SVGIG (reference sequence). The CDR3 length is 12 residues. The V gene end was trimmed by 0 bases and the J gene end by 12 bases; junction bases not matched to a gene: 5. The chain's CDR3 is CAWSVRGVVQFF. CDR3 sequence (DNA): TGTGCCTGGAGTGTACGGGGGGTGGTGCAGTTCTTC. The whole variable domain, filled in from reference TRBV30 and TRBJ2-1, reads SQTIHQWPATLVQPVGSPLSLECTVEGTSNPNLYWYRQAAGRGLQLLFYSVGIGQISSEVPQNLSASRPQDRQFILSSKKLLLSDSGFYLCAWSVRGVVQFFGPGTRLTVL.

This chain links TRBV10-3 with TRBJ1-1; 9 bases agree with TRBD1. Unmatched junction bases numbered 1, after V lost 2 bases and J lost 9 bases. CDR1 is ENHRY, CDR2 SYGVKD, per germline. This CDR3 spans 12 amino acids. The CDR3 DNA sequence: TGTGCCATCAGTGAGGGACAGGGGAAAGCTTTCTTT. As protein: CAISEGQGKAFF.

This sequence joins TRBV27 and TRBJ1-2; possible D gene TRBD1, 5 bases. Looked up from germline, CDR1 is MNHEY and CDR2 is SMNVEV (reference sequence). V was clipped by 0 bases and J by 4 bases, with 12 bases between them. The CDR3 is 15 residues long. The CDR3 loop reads CASSLSPQGAYGYTF. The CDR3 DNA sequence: TGTGCCAGCAGTTTATCGCCGCAGGGCGCCTATGGCTACACCTTC.

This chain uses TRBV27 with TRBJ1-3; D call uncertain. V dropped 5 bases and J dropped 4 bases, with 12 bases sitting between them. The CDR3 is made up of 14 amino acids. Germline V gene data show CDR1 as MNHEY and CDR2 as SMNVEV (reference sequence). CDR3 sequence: CASSPRVAGNTIYF. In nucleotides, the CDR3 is TGTGCCAGCAGTCCCCGGGTAGCAGGAAACACCATATATTTT.

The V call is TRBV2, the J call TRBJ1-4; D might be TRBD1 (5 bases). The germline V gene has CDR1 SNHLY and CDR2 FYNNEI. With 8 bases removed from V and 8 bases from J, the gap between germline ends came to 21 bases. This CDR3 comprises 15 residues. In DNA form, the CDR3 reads TGTGCCAGCGGGGGGGAGGACTGGGGACGGGAAAAACTGTTTTTT. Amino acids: CASGGEDWGREKLFF. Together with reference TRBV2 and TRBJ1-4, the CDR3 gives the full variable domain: EPEVTQTPSHQVTQMGQEVILRCVPISNHLYFYWYRQILGQKVEFLVSFYNNEISEKSEIFDDQFSVERPDGSNFTLKIRSTKLEDSAMYFCASGGEDWGREKLFFGSGTQLSVL.

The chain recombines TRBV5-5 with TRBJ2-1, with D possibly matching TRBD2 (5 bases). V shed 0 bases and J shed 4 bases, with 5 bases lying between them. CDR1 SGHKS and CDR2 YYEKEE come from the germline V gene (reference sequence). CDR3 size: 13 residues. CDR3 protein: CASSLVAYNEQFF. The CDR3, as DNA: TGTGCCAGCAGCTTGGTAGCGTACAATGAGCAGTTCTTC.

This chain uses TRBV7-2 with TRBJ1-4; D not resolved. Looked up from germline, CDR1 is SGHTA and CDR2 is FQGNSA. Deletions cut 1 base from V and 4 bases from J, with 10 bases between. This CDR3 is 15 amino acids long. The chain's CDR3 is CASSLGRAYNEKLFF. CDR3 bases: TGTGCCAGCAGCTTAGGGAGGGCTTATAATGAAAAACTGTTTTTT.

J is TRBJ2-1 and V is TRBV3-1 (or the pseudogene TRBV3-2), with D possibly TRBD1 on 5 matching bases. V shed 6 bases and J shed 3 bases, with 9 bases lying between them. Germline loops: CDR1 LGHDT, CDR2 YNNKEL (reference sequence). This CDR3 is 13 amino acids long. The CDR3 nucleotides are TGTGCCAGCAGACCCGACAGCTACAATGAGCAGTTCTTC. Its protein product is CASRPDSYNEQFF.

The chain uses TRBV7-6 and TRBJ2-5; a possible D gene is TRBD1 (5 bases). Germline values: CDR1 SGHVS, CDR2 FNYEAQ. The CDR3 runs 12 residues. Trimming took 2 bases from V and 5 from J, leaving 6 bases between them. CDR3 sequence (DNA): TGTGCCAGCAGCTTAAACAGGGAGACCCAGTACTTC. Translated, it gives CASSLNRETQYF.

The CDR3 spells CASSWHLNAEAFF. DNA for the CDR3: TGTGCCAGCAGTTGGCACCTTAACGCTGAAGCTTTCTTT. The chain combines TRBV28 with TRBJ1-1, with D unresolved. Per the germline V gene, CDR1 is MDHEN and CDR2 is SYDVKM. The V and J ends lost 4 bases and 6 bases respectively, with 12 bases between them. This CDR3 spans 13 amino acids. The full variable domain, completed using reference TRBV28 and TRBJ1-1, is DVKVTQSSRYLVKRTGEKVFLECVQDMDHENMFWYRQDPGLGLRLIYFSYDVKMKEKGDIPEGYSVSREKKERFSLILESASTNQTSMYLCASSWHLNAEAFFGQGTRLTVV.

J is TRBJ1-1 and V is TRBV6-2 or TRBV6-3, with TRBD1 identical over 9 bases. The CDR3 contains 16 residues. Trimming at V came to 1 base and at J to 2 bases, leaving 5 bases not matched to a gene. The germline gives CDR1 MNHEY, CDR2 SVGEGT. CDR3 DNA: TGTGCCAGCAGTTACTTCCGGGACAGGGTTAACACTGAAGCTTTCTTT. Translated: CASSYFRDRVNTEAFF.

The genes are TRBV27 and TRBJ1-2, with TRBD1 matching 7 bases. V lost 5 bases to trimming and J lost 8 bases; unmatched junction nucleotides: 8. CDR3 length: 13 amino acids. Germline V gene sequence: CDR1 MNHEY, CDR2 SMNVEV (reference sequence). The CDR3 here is CASSPGAGGGYTF. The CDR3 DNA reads TGTGCCAGCAGTCCCGGGGCAGGGGGAGGCTACACCTTC.

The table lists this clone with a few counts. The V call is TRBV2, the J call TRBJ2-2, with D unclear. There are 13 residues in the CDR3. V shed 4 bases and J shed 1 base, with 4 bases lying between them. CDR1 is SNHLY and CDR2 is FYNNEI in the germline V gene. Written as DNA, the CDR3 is TGTGCCAGCAGTGGACAGAACACCGGGGAGCTGTTTTTT. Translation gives CASSGQNTGELFF. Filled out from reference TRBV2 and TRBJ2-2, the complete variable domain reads EPEVTQTPSHQVTQMGQEVILRCVPISNHLYFYWYRQILGQKVEFLVSFYNNEISEKSEIFDDQFSVERPDGSNFTLKIRSTKLEDSAMYFCASSGQNTGELFFGEGSRLTVL.

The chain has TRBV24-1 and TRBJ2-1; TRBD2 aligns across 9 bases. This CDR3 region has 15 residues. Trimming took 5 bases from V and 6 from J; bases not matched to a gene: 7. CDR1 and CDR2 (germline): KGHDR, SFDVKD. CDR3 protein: CATSGAGGPGNEQFF. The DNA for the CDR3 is TGTGCCACCAGTGGTGCGGGAGGGCCGGGCAATGAGCAGTTCTTC.

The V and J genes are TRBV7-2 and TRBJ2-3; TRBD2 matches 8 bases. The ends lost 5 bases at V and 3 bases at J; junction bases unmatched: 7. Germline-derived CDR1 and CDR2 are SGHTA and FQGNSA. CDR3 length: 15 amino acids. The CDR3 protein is CASSIPGGITDTQYF. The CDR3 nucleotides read TGTGCCAGCAGCATCCCGGGGGGGATAACAGATACGCAGTATTTT.